Sequencing of this T cell receptor (beta chain) was carried out in a study of naive and memory T cell subsets. Overnight CMV lysate stimulation of fresh PBMCs defined donor CMV status by CD4+ IFNgamma. Cells stained for CD3, CD4, CD8, CD45RA, CD27 and viability were sorted into four CD45RA/CD27 subsets. General study points: A few larger clonotypes appeared in naive repertoires, especially CD8, possibly memory cells re-expressing CD45RA. Over 85% of naive TCR sequences appeared only once after error correction, unlike memory subsets.

V lost 4 bases and J lost 1, with 14 bases in between. Germline CDR1 and CDR2: SGHVS and FQNEAQ. The CDR3 extends over 15 amino acids. The beta constant-region primer was an equimolar mix of two oligonucleotides covering TRBC1 and TRBC2. Ligated cDNA was amplified by four rounds of PCR with nested alpha and beta constant-region primers and SP2. TCRdb ran MiXCR on the UMI-ligation and nested PCR reads and lists one entry per CDR3 protein. The sample yields more than 120,000 distinct CDR3 sequences, approximately 21% seen once. A few counts support this clonotype. The antigen is unknown. The sequence came from a human donor in good health. The chain couples TRBV7-8 to TRBJ2-7; possible D gene TRBD1, 6 bases. Sequenced sample: naive CD8+ T cells from blood. CDR3 nucleotide sequence: TGTGCCAGCAGCTCCTTCCAGGGGCCTTCCTACGAGCAGTACTTC. Protein product: CASSSFQGPSYEQYF.